Listed here is a single T cell receptor (beta chain). This may be a read error, as it is one base from a much larger clone. Co-extracting RNA and DNA was done with roughly 17-34 mg of unsorted bulk tissue as input. The sample is drawn from a study of tumor-infiltrating lymphocytes in primary liver carcinoma. A constant-region primer primed TCR beta cDNA synthesis from 500 to 550 ng of total RNA. Three rounds of nested multiplex PCR with slightly modified ARM-PCR produced TCR beta libraries. TCRdb itself ran the multiplex PCR reads through MiXCR, one entry per CDR3 protein. The sample has 90,000 to 110,000 distinct CDR3 sequences, approximately 80% seen once; the top ten hold approximately 20%. Sequenced material: liver tumor tissue from sampling region 3. Subset noted: tumor region T3, left-lateral pole. The origin of this receptor is a man aged 35-49 years with primary liver carcinoma and hepatitis B virus infection.

The CDR3 reads CASSLGLVGETQYF. CDR3 DNA: TGTGCCAGCAGTCTGGGACTAGTGGGGGAGACCCAGTACTTC. V usage is TRBV28 and J usage is TRBJ2-5; 8 bases match TRBD2. Germline assignment: CDR1 MDHEN and CDR2 SYDVKM. V lost 5 bases, J lost 5 bases, and 7 bases stayed unmatched. The CDR3 loop spans 14 amino acids.